This TCR beta chain was obtained from a study of T cell repertoires in cytomegalovirus infection. Study context: Based on public TCR beta signatures, there were indications of CMV infection and of a matching HLA type. Findings and caveats of the study: CMV carriers with the relevant HLA were identified by cumulative public TCR beta family frequency. HLA-C-restricted, CMV-specific TCR beta clonotypes were dominant ex vivo.

One entry per CDR3 protein results from TCRdb running MiXCR on the reads. This table holds under 150,000 distinct CDR3 sequences, less than 9.5% found once. This clonotype came up many times. Its specificity is unknown. The CDR3 consists of 14 residues. Trimming stripped 4 bases from V and 2 bases from J, with 11 bases between. CDR1 and CDR2 from the germline V gene are SGHVS and FQNEAQ. Sequenced sample: PBMCs. The TCR sequence derives from a human donor in good health (CMV status not recorded). Some clones in this sample may be carry-over from other donors' samples. This chain uses TRBV7-8 with TRBJ2-5, with a tentative D call TRBD1 (6 bases). The DNA for the CDR3 is TGTGCCAGCAGCTCGAGACAGGCTCAAGAGACCCAGTACTTC. It specifies CASSSRQAQETQYF.